This TCR beta chain was captured by sequencing in a study of cytotoxic CD8 clonotypes in ibrutinib-treated CLL. Overall study context: The cohort had about 10 relapsed/refractory and over 14 treatment-naive patients, fewer than 18 IGHV unmutated.

Study results and limitations: At the start, clonality exceeded age-matched healthy donors and followed circulating CD8+ T-cell counts.

This clone has more than one count but fewer than ten. Its antigen is as yet unknown. The planned depth of sequencing spanned 1 in 200,000 to 1 in 1 million T cells. This table comes from immunoSEQ multiplex PCR, and its TCRdb copy is limited to in-frame clones, with some not included. The sample yields about 35,000 clones, about 50% seen once. CDR3 length: 14 residues. Trimming took 10 bases from V and 1 from J; bases not matched to a gene: 9. CDR1 is ENHRY and CDR2 is SYGVKD in the germline V gene. The sequence came from a human donor with chronic lymphocytic leukemia. Source: PBMCs, taken before ibrutinib treatment. The chain recombines TRBV10-3 with TRBJ1-1; 7 bases line up with TRBD1. CDR3 nucleotides: TGTGCCACAACTAGACAGGGAGAGAACACTGAAGCTTTCTTT. Encoded protein: CATTRQGENTEAFF.